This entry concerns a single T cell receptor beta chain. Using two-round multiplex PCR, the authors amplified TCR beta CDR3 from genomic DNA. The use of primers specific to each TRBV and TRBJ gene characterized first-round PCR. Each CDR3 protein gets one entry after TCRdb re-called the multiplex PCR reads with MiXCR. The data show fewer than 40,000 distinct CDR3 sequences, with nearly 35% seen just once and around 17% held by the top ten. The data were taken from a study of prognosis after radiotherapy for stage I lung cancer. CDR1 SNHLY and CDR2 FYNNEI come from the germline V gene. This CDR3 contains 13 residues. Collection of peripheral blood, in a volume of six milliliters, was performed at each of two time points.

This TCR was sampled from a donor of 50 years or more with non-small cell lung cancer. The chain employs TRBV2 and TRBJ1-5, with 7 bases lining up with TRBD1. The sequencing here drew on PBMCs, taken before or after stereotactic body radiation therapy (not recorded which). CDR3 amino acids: CARRQGGNQPQHF. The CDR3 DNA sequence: TGTGCAAGAAGACAGGGAGGCAATCAGCCCCAGCATTTT. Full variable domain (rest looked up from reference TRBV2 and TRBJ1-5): EPEVTQTPSHQVTQMGQEVILRCVPISNHLYFYWYRQILGQKVEFLVSFYNNEISEKSEIFDDQFSVERPDGSNFTLKIRSTKLEDSAMYFCARRQGGNQPQHFGDGTRLSIL.